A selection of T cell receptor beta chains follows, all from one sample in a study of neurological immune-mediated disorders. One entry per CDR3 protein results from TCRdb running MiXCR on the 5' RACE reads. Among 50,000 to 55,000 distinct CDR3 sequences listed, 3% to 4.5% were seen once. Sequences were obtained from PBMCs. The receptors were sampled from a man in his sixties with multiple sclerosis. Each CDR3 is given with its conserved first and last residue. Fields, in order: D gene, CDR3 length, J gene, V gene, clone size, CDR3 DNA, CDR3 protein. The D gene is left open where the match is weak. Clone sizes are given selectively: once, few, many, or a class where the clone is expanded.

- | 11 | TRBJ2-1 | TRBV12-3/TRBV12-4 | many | TGTGCCAGCAGGCTAGGGGGTGAGCAGTTCTTC | CASRLGGEQFF
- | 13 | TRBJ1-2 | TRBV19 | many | TGTGCCAGTAGTGAAGGACAGAACTATGGCTACACCTTC | CASSEGQNYGYTF
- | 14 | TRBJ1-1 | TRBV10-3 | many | TGTGCCATCAGGAAGGGTGGGGGGAACACTGAAGCTTTCTTT | CAIRKGGGNTEAFF
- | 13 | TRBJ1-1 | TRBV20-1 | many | TGCAGTGTCAATCATAGGAAGGGGACTGAAGCTTTCTTT | CSVNHRKGTEAFF
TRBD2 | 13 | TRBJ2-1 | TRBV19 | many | TGTGCCAGTAGTAGGGGGACTAGCGGAAAGCAGTTCTTC | CASSRGTSGKQFF
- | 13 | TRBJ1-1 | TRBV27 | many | TGTGCCAGCAGTCCCTCAACAGGGCTAAAAGCTTTCTTT | CASSPSTGLKAFF
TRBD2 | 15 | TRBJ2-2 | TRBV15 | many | TGTGCCACCAGCAGAGTGGCGGGGGGCACCGGGGAGCTGTTTTTT | CATSRVAGGTGELFF
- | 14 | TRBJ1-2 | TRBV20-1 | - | TGCAGTGTCCAGACCTTGGGCTCTGAGGGCGGCTACACCTTC | CSVQTLGSEGGYTF
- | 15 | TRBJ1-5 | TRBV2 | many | TGTGCCAGCAGTGACCCCAGGATTGGCAATCAGCCCCAGCATTTT | CASSDPRIGNQPQHF
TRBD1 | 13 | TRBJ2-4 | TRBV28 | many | TGTGCCAGCAGTTTGGGGACAGGGAACATTCAGTACTTC | CASSLGTGNIQYF
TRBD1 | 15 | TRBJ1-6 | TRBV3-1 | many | TGTGCCAGCAGCCAGGGGGCCAGGGGGAGCTCACCCCTCCACTTT | CASSQGARGSSPLHF
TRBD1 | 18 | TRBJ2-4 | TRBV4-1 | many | TGCGCCAGCAGCCAAGTGCCCAAATTACAGGGGGCCGGGAACATTCAGTACTTC | CASSQVPKLQGAGNIQYF
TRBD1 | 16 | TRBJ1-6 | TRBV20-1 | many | TGCAGTGCTAATGGTCAAAGGACAGGGAGGGATTCACCCCTCCACTTT | CSANGQRTGRDSPLHF
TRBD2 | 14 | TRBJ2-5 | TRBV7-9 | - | TGTGCCAGCAGCTTACGGGGGGTCGGAGAGACCCAGTACTTC | CASSLRGVGETQYF
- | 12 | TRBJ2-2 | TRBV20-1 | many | TGCAGTGCTCGCGGGACAGCCGGGGAGCTGTTTTTT | CSARGTAGELFF
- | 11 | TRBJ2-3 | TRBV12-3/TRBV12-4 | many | TGTGCCAGCAGTCATCCAGATACGCAGTATTTT | CASSHPDTQYF
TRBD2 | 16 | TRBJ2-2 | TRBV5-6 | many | TGTGCCAGCAGCTTCGGGATGGCGGGGGGGACCGGGGAGCTGTTTTTT | CASSFGMAGGTGELFF
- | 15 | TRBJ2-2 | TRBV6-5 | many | TGTGCCAGCACCGACAGGTCTACGAACACCGGGGAGCTGTTTTTT | CASTDRSTNTGELFF
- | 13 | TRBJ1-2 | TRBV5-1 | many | TGCGCCAGCAGCTTGCCAGGGACCTATGGCTACACCTTC | CASSLPGTYGYTF
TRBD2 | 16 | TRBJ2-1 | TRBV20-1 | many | TGCAGTGCTACCCTCCCCCTTAGCGGGAAATACAATGAGCAGTTCTTC | CSATLPLSGKYNEQFF
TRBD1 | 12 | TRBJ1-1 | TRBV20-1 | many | TGCAGTTTCGGACAGGGGGACACTGAAGCTTTCTTT | CSFGQGDTEAFF
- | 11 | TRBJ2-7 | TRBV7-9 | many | TGTGCCAGCAGCTTAGATGGCGAGCAGTACTTC | CASSLDGEQYF
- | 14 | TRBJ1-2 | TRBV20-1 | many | TGCAGGGCCCGAGGGCCAGGGAGGATTGAGGGCTACACCTTC | CRARGPGRIEGYTF
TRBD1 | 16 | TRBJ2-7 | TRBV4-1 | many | TGCGCCAGCAAGGTTCGGGACAGGGAACCCCTGGGGGAGCAGTACTTC | CASKVRDREPLGEQYF